This TCR beta chain was recovered during a study of blood T cell repertoires in COVID-19 (dated by TCRdb to 2018 to 2020). Concerning the study at large: The collaborator samples originated in the United States, Italy and Spain and spanned the acute and convalescent phases of COVID-19. Where available, HLA class I and class II types were obtained from metadata supplied by the sample provider rather than from assay-based typing. A freely available public database, intended as a resource for researchers studying the immune response to SARS-CoV-2, is where the repertoires were released. The prospective study material was composed of cDNA or gDNA derived from T cells, B-cell-depleted T cells, or PBMCs. Samples came from the ongoing ImmuneRACE study (first 160 participants) plus 1,254 subjects from 6 global collaborators. Nearly every sample came with metadata listing a de-identified subject ID, COVID-19 status, age in years and sex. The dataset comprised deeply sampled blood TCRbeta repertoires from subjects exposed to, actively infected with, or recovered from COVID-19.

TCRbeta CDR3 regions were amplified from genomic DNA using the immunoSEQ Assay, a bias-controlled multiplex PCR. Per the authors' processing: Within the assay, amplification of reference gene primers was used to estimate how many nucleated cells each sample contained. To quantify the absolute abundance of each unique TCRbeta CDR3 rearrangement, sequence reads were collapsed and filtered. For each sample, productive Simpson clonality was calculated as the square root of Simpson's diversity index across productive rearrangements. The immuneACCESS repertoire file appears here via TCRdb, limited to in-frame rearrangements. These files lack a portion of the clones; in checked studies, under half of the deficit traces to unresolved V genes, and the cause of the others is not known. Clone size and the V and J calls come from that table; the DNA yielded D and trimming. This sample has 200,000 to 250,000 clones in its table, and approximately 83% of those were observed once. The ten largest make up about 3.4% of the sample.

Enrolling through a virtual design, the prospective study's participants ranged in age from roughly 18 to 100 years and lived across about two dozen United States geographic areas. To assign participants to cohorts, the prospective study relied on clinical history that participants themselves reported in a screening survey and a study questionnaire. Recovered participants in ImmuneRACE Cohort 3 were defined as having two consecutive negative NP/OP PCR tests, clearance from a healthcare professional, or resolution of symptoms. Each participant in the prospective study had whole blood, serum and a nasopharyngeal or oropharyngeal swab collected by mobile phlebotomists. Additional blood draws and questionnaires over an approximately 2-month period could optionally be provided by prospective study participants. Prospective study blood samples were shipped either frozen or at room temperature before DNA extraction.

Summary of the overall study and its limitations: The quantity of clinical and demographic metadata differed by source and by participant and was supplied without curation.

V and J lose 5 bases and 2 bases, and a span of 9 bases separates them. From the cysteine up to the phenylalanine, the CDR3 has a length of 13 residues. Only the CDR3 DNA is retained, 39 bases long and in frame from the first base. A word on this clone: It lacks a known antigen. No much larger clonotype is one base removed from it; base qualities were not supplied.

The chain employs TRBV12-3 or TRBV12-4 and TRBJ2-5; TRBD2 is a weak D gene call, 5 bases matching. Sequenced: PBMCs or T cells enriched from blood (not recorded which). This TCR derives from a woman aged 60-70 years who had recovered from COVID-19. The nucleotide sequence is TGTGCCAGCAGTCGGACTCCTCAAGAGACCCAGTACTTC. The encoded protein is CASSRTPQETQYF.